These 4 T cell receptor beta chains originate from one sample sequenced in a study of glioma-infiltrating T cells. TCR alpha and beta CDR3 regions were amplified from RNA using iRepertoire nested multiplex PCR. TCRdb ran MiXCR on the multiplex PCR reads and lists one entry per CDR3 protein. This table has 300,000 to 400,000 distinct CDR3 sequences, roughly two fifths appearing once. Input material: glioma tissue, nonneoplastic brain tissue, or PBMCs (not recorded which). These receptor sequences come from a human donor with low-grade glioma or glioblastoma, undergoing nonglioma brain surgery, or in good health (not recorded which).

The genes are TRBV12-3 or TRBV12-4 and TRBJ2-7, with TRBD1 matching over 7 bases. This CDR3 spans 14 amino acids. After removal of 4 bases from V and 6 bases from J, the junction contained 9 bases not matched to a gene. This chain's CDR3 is CASSSLPTGSEQYF. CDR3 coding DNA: TGTGCCAGCAGTTCCCTCCCGACAGGGAGCGAGCAGTACTTC.

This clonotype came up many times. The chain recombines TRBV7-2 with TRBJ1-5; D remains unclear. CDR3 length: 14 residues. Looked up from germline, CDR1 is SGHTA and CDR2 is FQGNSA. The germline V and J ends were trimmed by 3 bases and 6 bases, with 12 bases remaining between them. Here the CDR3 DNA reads TGTGCCAGCAGCTTGACCGGGTGGGGTCAGCCCCAGCATTTT. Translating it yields CASSLTGWGQPQHF.

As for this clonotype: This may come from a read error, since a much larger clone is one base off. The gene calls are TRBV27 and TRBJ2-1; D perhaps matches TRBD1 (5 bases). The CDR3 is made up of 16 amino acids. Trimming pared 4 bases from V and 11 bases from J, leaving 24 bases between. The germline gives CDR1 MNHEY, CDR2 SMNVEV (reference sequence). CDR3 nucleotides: TGTGCCAGCAGTTACGTAGGGTTTGGGGCTTTTAATCAGCAGTTCTTC. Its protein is CASSYVGFGAFNQQFF.

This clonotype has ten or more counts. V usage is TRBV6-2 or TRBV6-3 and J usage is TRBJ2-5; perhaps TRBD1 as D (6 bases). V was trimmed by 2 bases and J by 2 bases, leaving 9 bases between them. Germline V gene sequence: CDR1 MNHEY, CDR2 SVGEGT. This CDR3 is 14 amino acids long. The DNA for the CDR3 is TGTGCCAGCAGTTACCGGGACATACAAGAGACCCAGTACTTC. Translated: CASSYRDIQETQYF.